This T cell receptor beta chain came from a study of blood T cells in healthy people across ages. Study-wide results and limits: A roughly linear age-dependent decrease characterized TCR beta diversity per million T cells. The percentage of naive T cells correlated strongly with TCR beta diversity. There were more naive CD4+ cells and higher diversity in long-lived donors than in aged donors.

The use of a sample-barcoded 5' primer and a J-beta primer mix characterized a second PCR of roughly 6 to 11 cycles. Each cDNA molecule received a tag from a template-switch adaptor that had 12 random nucleotides. TCRdb re-called the 5' RACE reads with MiXCR, one entry per CDR3 protein. The data contain approximately 600,000 distinct CDR3 sequences, 45% to 65% of them singletons. The CDR3 has 14 residues. Trimming removed 1 base at V and 2 bases at J, with 8 bases between. Germline CDR1 and CDR2: SGHVS and FNYEAQ. Remarks on this clonotype: Its specificity is unknown.

Sequenced material: blood. This rearrangement joins TRBV7-6 to TRBJ2-5; D is ambiguous. The TCR originated in a man in his 60s in good health. The CDR3: CASSLEWSQETQYF. DNA for the CDR3: TGTGCCAGCAGCTTAGAATGGAGTCAAGAGACCCAGTACTTC.